Following are 23 T cell receptor beta chains from one sample sequenced in a study of graft-versus-host responses after intestinal transplantation. No antigen has been identified for these receptors. Profiled with immunoSEQ multiplex PCR; TCRdb holds only in-frame clones, not every one. Of approximately 77,000 clones listed, roughly 91% were seen once; the top ten hold roughly 0.35%. The specimen was unstimulated CD4+ T cells sorted from spleen or lymph node cells, collected before intestinal transplant. The receptors were gathered from a human donor who received an intestinal transplant.

V is TRBV18 and J is TRBJ1-4, with 8 bases fitting TRBD1. V shed 1 base and J 3 bases; nucleotides not matched to a gene: 1. This CDR3 has 15 amino acids. Germline CDR1 KGHSH, CDR2 LQKENI. DNA of the CDR3: TGTGCCAGCTCACCACGGACAGGGTCTAATGAAAAACTGTTTTTT. This sequence encodes CASSPRTGSNEKLFF.

V gene TRBV27 combines with J gene TRBJ2-7; D may be TRBD2 (7 bases). V lost 2 bases, J lost 1 base, and 12 bases lay in between. CDR1 MNHEY and CDR2 SMNVEV come from the germline V gene (reference sequence). The CDR3 has 15 amino acids. CDR3 residues: CASSLQGGGSYEQYF. The DNA of the CDR3 is TGTGCCAGCAGTTTACAAGGGGGGGGGTCCTACGAGCAGTACTTC.

This clone was seen only once. This sequence joins TRBV6-1 and TRBJ1-3, with a tentative D call TRBD1 (5 bases). Deletions cut 1 base from V and 4 bases from J, with 14 bases between. Germline values: CDR1 MNHNS, CDR2 SASEGT. The CDR3 runs 16 residues. The CDR3 is CASSEVIGTGGNTIYF. CDR3 DNA: TGTGCCAGCAGTGAAGTCATCGGGACTGGGGGAAACACCATATATTTT.

The chain couples TRBV4-1 to TRBJ2-6, with TRBD1 identical over 8 bases. This CDR3 contains 17 residues. V lost 4 bases, J lost 1 base, and 6 bases stayed unmatched. The germline V gene encodes CDR1 MGHRA and CDR2 YSYEKL. DNA for the CDR3: TGCGCCAGCAGCCCCGGACAGGGTCTTTCTGGGGCCAACGTCCTGACTTTC. Residues: CASSPGQGLSGANVLTF.

This clone came up a few times. This chain uses TRBV10-3 with TRBJ2-1; 10 positions agree with TRBD2. The V gene's germline CDR1 is ENHRY and CDR2 SYGVKD. This CDR3 spans 16 amino acids. The V segment lost 2 bases and the J segment 8 bases; nucleotides outside the gene matches: 9. The CDR3 is CAISEGVAGGDHEQFF. CDR3 sequence (DNA): TGTGCCATCAGTGAGGGGGTAGCGGGAGGAGACCATGAGCAGTTCTTC.

The rearrangement uses TRBV5-4 and TRBJ2-7; possibly TRBD2 for D (8 bases). This CDR3 has 17 residues. Trimming shortened V by 2 bases and J by 1 base, and 19 bases separated the two germline ends. Germline V gene sequence: CDR1 SGHNT, CDR2 YYREEE (reference sequence). CDR3 sequence (DNA): TGTGCCAGCAGCTTATTCGGCAGGGGGACTAGTTCCTACGAGCAGTACTTC. This codes for CASSLFGRGTSSYEQYF.

The chain joins TRBV18 to TRBJ1-4, with D perhaps TRBD1 (5 bases). The V gene's germline CDR1 is KGHSH and CDR2 LQKENI. This CDR3 spans 13 amino acids. Trimming removed 2 bases from V and 7 bases from J, with 8 bases in between. Here the CDR3 DNA reads TGTGCCAGCTCACCAGCGGGGGTTGAAAAACTGTTTTTT. Protein: CASSPAGVEKLFF.

This clone has a handful of counts. CDR3 sequence (DNA): TGTGCCAGTAGTGCTAGCGGGAGGGCCGGGGAGCTGTTTTTT. Its translation is CASSASGRAGELFF. The gene calls are TRBV19 and TRBJ2-2; 12 bases map to TRBD2. The germline V gene encodes CDR1 LNHDA and CDR2 SQIVND (reference sequence). Losses at the gene ends were 5 bases for V and 6 bases for J; bases not matched to a gene: 1. The CDR3 runs to 14 residues.

The chain employs TRBV7-8 and TRBJ1-2, with D possibly being TRBD1 (5 bases). This CDR3 has 16 residues. Trimming took off 0 bases at V and 6 bases at J, with 17 bases between the two ends. Germline CDR1 is SGHVS and CDR2 is FQNEAQ. The CDR3 spells CASSLARGGSFDGYTF. The DNA for the CDR3 is TGTGCCAGCAGCTTAGCGCGGGGGGGAAGCTTCGATGGCTACACCTTC.

This clone showed up just a few times. V usage is TRBV7-3 and J usage is TRBJ2-1, with no clear D. The CDR3 totals 15 residues. Trimming removed 0 bases from V and 9 bases from J, with 15 bases in between. From germline, CDR1 is SGHTA and CDR2 FQGTGA. CDR3 protein: CASSLTRIQGAEQFF. The CDR3 nucleotides read TGTGCCAGCAGCTTAACGAGGATACAAGGTGCTGAGCAGTTCTTC.

The gene calls are TRBV6-6 and TRBJ2-1; unclear D gene. In germline, CDR1 is MNHNY, CDR2 SVGAGI (reference sequence). This CDR3 spans 13 amino acids. Trimming shortened V by 6 bases and J by 5 bases, and 11 bases separated the two germline ends. The CDR3 coding sequence is TGTGCCAGCAGCCCCTCAGCGAACAATGAGCAGTTCTTC. It translates to CASSPSANNEQFF.

The rearrangement uses TRBV2 and TRBJ2-1, with 7 bases aligning to TRBD2. The CDR3 has 14 residues. Germline V gene sequence: CDR1 SNHLY, CDR2 FYNNEI. V was clipped by 7 bases and J by 8 bases; unmatched bases: 11. The DNA for the CDR3 is TGTGCCAGCACCCTGACTCCGGCGGGGGATGAGCAGTTCTTC. Residues: CASTLTPAGDEQFF. Combining the CDR3 with reference TRBV2 and TRBJ2-1 gives the whole variable domain EPEVTQTPSHQVTQMGQEVILRCVPISNHLYFYWYRQILGQKVEFLVSFYNNEISEKSEIFDDQFSVERPDGSNFTLKIRSTKLEDSAMYFCASTLTPAGDEQFFGPGTRLTVL.

The J gene is TRBJ1-5, the V gene TRBV6-1; D unclear. The CDR3 runs to 19 residues. The V end was cut by 4 bases, the J end by 0 bases, with 22 bases between. Germline assignment: CDR1 MNHNS and CDR2 SASEGT. CDR3: CASSVWEAGFGNSNQPQHF. CDR3 bases: TGTGCCAGCAGTGTGTGGGAGGCGGGTTTCGGTAATAGCAATCAGCCCCAGCATTTT.

The chain has TRBV4-1 and TRBJ2-1; D might be TRBD1 (5 bases). The CDR3 spans 18 residues. The germline gives CDR1 MGHRA, CDR2 YSYEKL. Deletions cut 0 bases from V and 0 bases from J, with 15 bases between. CDR3 sequence reads: CASSQESFGASSYNEQFF. The CDR3 DNA reads TGCGCCAGCAGCCAAGAATCATTTGGGGCGAGCTCCTACAATGAGCAGTTCTTC.

The CDR3 sequence is CASRNSGTGNTGELFF. The CDR3, as DNA: TGTGCCAGCAGGAATTCCGGGACAGGGAACACCGGGGAGCTGTTTTTT. This chain uses TRBV7-3 with TRBJ2-2, with 8 bases lining up with TRBD1. Per the germline V gene, CDR1 is SGHTA and CDR2 is FQGTGA. With 6 bases clipped from V and 1 base from J, the junction kept 7 bases outside the gene matches. This CDR3 contains 16 residues. The full variable domain, its missing parts supplied by reference TRBV7-3 and TRBJ2-2, is GAGVSQTPSNKVTEKGKYVELRCDPISGHTALYWYRQSLGQGPEFLIYFQGTGAADDSGLPNDRFFAVRPEGSVSTLKIQRTERGDSAVYLCASRNSGTGNTGELFFGEGSRLTVL.

The chain uses TRBV5-6 and TRBJ2-2; possible D gene TRBD2, 5 bases. Germline CDR1 is SGHDT and CDR2 is YYEEEE. The CDR3 loop spans 14 amino acids. V lost 7 bases and J lost 1, with 11 bases in between. The CDR3 coding sequence is TGTGCCAGCGCCGCCGGAGGGAACACCGGGGAGCTGTTTTTT. As protein: CASAAGGNTGELFF.

This sequence joins TRBV7-2 and TRBJ2-7; D not resolved. Trimming took off 1 base at V and 2 bases at J, with 9 bases between the two ends. This CDR3 is built from 14 residues. Germline assignment: CDR1 SGHTA and CDR2 FQGNSA. The CDR3 DNA is TGTGCCAGCAGCTTAGAACTGGGCCCCTACGAGCAGTACTTC. Translation gives CASSLELGPYEQYF.

The CDR3 DNA reads as TGCAGCGTTGAAGATAGCGGGGGTCGGGGCTATGGCTACACCTTC. Translated: CSVEDSGGRGYGYTF. The chain has TRBV29-1 and TRBJ1-2; tentative D call: TRBD1 (5 bases). Germline values: CDR1 SQVTM, CDR2 ANQGSEA. The CDR3 is made up of 15 amino acids. The V end lost 0 bases, the J end lost 4 bases, and 15 bases lay between the germline ends.

This clone has just one count. DNA for the CDR3: TGCGCCAGCAGCTTAATGGGCGAAATCTCCTACGAGCAGTACTTC. Its protein is CASSLMGEISYEQYF. The chain combines TRBV5-1 with TRBJ2-7, with unresolved D. This CDR3 has 15 residues. Germline lookup yields CDR1 SGHRS and CDR2 YFSETQ. Trimming pared 2 bases from V and 0 bases from J, leaving 12 bases between.

J is TRBJ2-3 and V is TRBV18, with 11 bases lining up with TRBD1. The V gene's germline CDR1 is KGHSH and CDR2 LQKENI. Trimming at V came to 0 bases and at J to 4 bases, leaving 0 bases not matched to a gene. The CDR3 covers 15 residues. CDR3 region: CASSPPGQGADTQYF. DNA of the CDR3: TGTGCCAGCTCACCACCGGGACAGGGGGCAGATACGCAGTATTTT.

The V and J genes are TRBV6-1 and TRBJ1-6; a weak D match, TRBD1 (5 bases). V lost 2 bases, J lost 9 bases, and 14 bases lay in between. The CDR3 is 15 amino acids. Per germline, CDR1 MNHNS and CDR2 SASEGT. In DNA, the CDR3 is TGTGCCAGCAGTGAAATTGGGGGGGAAGGTTCACCCCTCCACTTT. It yields the protein CASSEIGGEGSPLHF.

This clone turned up a few times. This chain's CDR3 is CAWSFRGDTQYF. The CDR3 nucleotides read TGTGCCTGGAGTTTCCGGGGAGATACGCAGTATTTT. The V and J genes are TRBV30 and TRBJ2-3, with D possibly being TRBD2 (5 bases). CDR3 length: 12 amino acids. V lost 2 bases and J lost 5, with 8 bases in between. CDR1 is GTSNPN, CDR2 SVGIG, per germline (reference sequence).

The chain combines TRBV7-3 with TRBJ1-2, with D possibly TRBD1 on 5 matching bases. CDR1 is SGHTA, CDR2 FQGTGA, per germline. V lost 8 bases and J 7 bases, leaving 17 bases between the germline ends. The CDR3 consists of 13 residues. The CDR3 nucleotides are TGTGCCAGCGCCCAGGGCTCCGGGGGTGGCTACACCTTC. It translates to CASAQGSGGGYTF.